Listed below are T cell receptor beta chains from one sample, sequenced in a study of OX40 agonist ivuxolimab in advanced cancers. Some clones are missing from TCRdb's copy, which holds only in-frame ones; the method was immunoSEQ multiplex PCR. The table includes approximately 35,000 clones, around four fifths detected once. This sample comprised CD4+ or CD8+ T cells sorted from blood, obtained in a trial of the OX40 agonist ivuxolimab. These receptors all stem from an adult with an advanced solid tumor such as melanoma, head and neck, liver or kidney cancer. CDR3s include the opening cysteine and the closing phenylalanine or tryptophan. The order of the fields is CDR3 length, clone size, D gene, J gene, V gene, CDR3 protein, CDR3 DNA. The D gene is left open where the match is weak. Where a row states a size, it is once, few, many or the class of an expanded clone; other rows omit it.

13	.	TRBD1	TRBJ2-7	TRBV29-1	CSAEGTGGGEQYF	TGCAGCGCCGAGGGGACAGGGGGTGGTGAGCAGTACTTC
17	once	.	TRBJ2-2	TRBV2	CASSEAVPGRFTGELFF	TGTGCCAGCAGTGAAGCGGTCCCGGGGAGGTTCACCGGGGAGCTGTTTTTT
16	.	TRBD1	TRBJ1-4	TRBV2	CATRTGVDVTNEKLFF	TGTGCCACCCGGACAGGGGTGGATGTGACTAATGAAAAACTGTTTTTT
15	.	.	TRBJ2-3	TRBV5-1	CASSMWGQGTDTQYF	TGCGCCAGCAGCATGTGGGGGCAGGGGACAGATACGCAGTATTTT
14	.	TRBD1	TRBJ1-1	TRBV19	CASSMRGGITEAFF	TGTGCCAGTAGTATGAGAGGGGGCATTACTGAAGCTTTCTTT
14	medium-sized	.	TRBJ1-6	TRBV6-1	CASSASYTLSPLHF	TGTGCCAGCAGTGCATCGTATACCCTTTCCCCCCTCCACTTT
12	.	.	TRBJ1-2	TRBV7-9	CASGRAGAGYTF	TGTGCCAGTGGGCGGGCGGGGGCTGGCTACACCTTC
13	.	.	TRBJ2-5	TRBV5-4	CASSLAPGETQYF	TGTGCCAGCAGCTTGGCACCGGGGGAGACCCAGTACTTC
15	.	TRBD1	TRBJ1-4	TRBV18	CASSLTGDGNEKLFF	TGTGCCAGCTCACTCACAGGGGACGGTAATGAAAAACTGTTTTTT
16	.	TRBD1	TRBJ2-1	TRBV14	CASSSKGQAAYNEQFF	TGTGCCAGCAGCTCCAAGGGACAGGCCGCCTACAATGAGCAGTTCTTC
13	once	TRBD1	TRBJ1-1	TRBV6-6	CASRTTGTSEAFF	TGTGCCAGCAGGACGACAGGGACATCTGAAGCTTTCTTT
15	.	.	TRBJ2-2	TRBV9	CASSVVGGLTGELFF	TGTGCCAGCAGCGTAGTAGGGGGGCTCACCGGGGAGCTGTTTTTT
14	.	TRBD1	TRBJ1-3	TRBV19	CASRDRGTGNTIYF	TGTGCCAGTCGGGACAGGGGGACTGGAAACACCATATATTTT
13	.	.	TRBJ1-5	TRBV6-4	CASSGGGNQPQHF	TGTGCCAGCAGTGGGGGGGGCAATCAGCCCCAGCATTTT
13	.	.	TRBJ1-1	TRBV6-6	CASISGARTEAFF	TGTGCCAGCATTTCAGGGGCGAGGACTGAAGCTTTCTTT
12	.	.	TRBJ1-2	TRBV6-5	CASSAQGAGYTF	TGTGCCAGCAGTGCACAGGGAGCTGGCTACACCTTC
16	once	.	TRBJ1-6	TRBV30	CAWTGSGGSYNSPLHF	TGTGCCTGGACCGGGTCCGGGGGCTCCTATAATTCACCCCTCCACTTT
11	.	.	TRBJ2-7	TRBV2	CASSLSYEQYF	TGTGCCAGCAGCCTCTCCTACGAGCAGTACTTC
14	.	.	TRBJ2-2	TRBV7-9	CASSKARQAGELFF	TGTGCCAGCAGCAAGGCCCGTCAGGCCGGGGAGCTGTTTTTT
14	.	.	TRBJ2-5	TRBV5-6	CASSLITGQETQYF	TGTGCCAGCAGCTTGATAACAGGGCAAGAGACCCAGTACTTC
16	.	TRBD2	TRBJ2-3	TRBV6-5	CASSSPLAGDRDTQYF	TGTGCCAGCAGTTCACCCTTAGCGGGGGATAGAGATACGCAGTATTTT
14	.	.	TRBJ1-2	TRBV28	CASEGGTLNYGYTF	TGTGCCAGCGAGGGGGGGACCCTTAACTATGGCTACACCTTC
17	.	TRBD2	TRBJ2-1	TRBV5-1	CASSPAGRGGRWNEQFF	TGCGCCAGCAGCCCGGCGGGGCGGGGGGGCCGGTGGAATGAGCAGTTCTTC
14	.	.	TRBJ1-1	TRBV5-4	CASSGVGVNTEAFF	TGTGCCAGCAGCGGCGTGGGGGTGAACACTGAAGCTTTCTTT
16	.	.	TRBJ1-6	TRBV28	CASSWYGGERNSPLHF	TGTGCCAGCAGTTGGTACGGGGGCGAGCGTAATTCACCCCTCCACTTT
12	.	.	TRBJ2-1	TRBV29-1	CSALPLNNEQFF	TGCAGCGCCCTACCCCTAAACAATGAGCAGTTCTTC
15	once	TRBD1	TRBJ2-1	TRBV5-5	CASSLWGTGYNEQFF	TGTGCCAGCAGCTTATGGGGGACAGGGTACAATGAGCAGTTCTTC
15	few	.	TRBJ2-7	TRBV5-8	CASSLGLSGANEQYF	TGTGCCAGCAGCTTGGGACTGTCCGGGGCCAACGAGCAGTACTTC
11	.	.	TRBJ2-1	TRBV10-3	CAISEYNEQFF	TGTGCCATCAGTGAGTACAATGAGCAGTTCTTC
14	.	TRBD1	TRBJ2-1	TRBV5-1	CASSLEGQRNEQFF	TGCGCCAGCAGCTTGGAGGGACAGAGAAATGAGCAGTTCTTC
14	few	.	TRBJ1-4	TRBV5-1	CASSFGSTNEKLFF	TGCGCCAGCAGCTTCGGGTCAACTAATGAAAAACTGTTTTTT
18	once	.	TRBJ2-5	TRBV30	CAWSVPGYRTWYQETQYF	TGTGCCTGGAGTGTACCTGGGTACAGAACGTGGTACCAAGAGACCCAGTACTTC
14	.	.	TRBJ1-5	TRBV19	CASKGIGDNQPQHF	TGTGCCAGTAAGGGAATTGGGGATAATCAGCCCCAGCATTTT
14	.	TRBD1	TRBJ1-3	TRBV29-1	CSVATGGDGNTIYF	TGCAGCGTCGCGACAGGGGGCGATGGAAACACCATATATTTT
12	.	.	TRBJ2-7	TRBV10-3	CAIRRLGHEQYF	TGTGCCATCAGACGCCTAGGGCACGAGCAGTACTTC
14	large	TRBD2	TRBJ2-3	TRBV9	CASSVVGGLETQYF	TGTGCCAGCAGCGTAGTAGGGGGACTAGAAACGCAGTATTTT
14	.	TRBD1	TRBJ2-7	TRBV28	CASMGQGSSYEQYF	TGTGCCAGCATGGGACAGGGTAGCTCCTACGAGCAGTACTTC
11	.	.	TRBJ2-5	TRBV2	CASSEKETQYF	TGTGCCAGCAGTGAAAAAGAGACCCAGTACTTC
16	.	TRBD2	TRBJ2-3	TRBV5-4	CASSLGLAGGTDTQYF	TGTGCCAGCAGCTTGGGACTAGCGGGGGGCACAGATACGCAGTATTTT
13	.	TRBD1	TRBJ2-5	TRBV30	CAWNWDRGETQYF	TGTGCCTGGAACTGGGACAGGGGTGAGACCCAGTACTTC
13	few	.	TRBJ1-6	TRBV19	CASSIARIAPLHF	TGTGCCAGTAGTATAGCTAGGATTGCACCCCTCCACTTT
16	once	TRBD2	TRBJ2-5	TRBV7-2	CASSLGRTSGGETQYF	TGTGCCAGCAGCTTAGGCCGGACTAGCGGGGGAGAGACCCAGTACTTC
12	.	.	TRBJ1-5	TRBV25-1	CASSDFNQPQHF	TGTGCCAGCAGTGATTTCAATCAGCCCCAGCATTTT
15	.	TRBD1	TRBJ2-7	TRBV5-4	CASSNRDSFSYEQYF	TGTGCCAGCAGCAATAGGGACAGTTTCTCCTACGAGCAGTACTTC
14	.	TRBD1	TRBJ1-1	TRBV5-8	CASSVRDRVTEAFF	TGTGCCAGCAGCGTCCGGGACAGGGTGACTGAAGCTTTCTTT
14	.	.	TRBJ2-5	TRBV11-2	CASSLVLLQETQYF	TGTGCCAGCAGCTTAGTTTTACTACAAGAGACCCAGTACTTC
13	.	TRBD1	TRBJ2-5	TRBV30	CAWRTGGQETQYF	TGTGCCTGGAGAACAGGGGGCCAAGAGACCCAGTACTTC
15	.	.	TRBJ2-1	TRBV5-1	CASSSATSSYNEQFF	TGCGCCAGCAGCTCCGCGACTAGTTCCTACAATGAGCAGTTCTTC
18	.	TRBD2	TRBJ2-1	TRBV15	CATSGGLAGGPPYNEQFF	TGTGCCACCAGCGGGGGACTAGCGGGGGGACCCCCCTACAATGAGCAGTTCTTC
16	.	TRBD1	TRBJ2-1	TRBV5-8	CASSLGQGISYNEQFF	TGTGCCAGCAGCTTGGGACAGGGGATTTCCTACAATGAGCAGTTCTTC
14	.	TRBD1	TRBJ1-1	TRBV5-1	CASSWGQSNTEAFF	TGCGCCAGCAGCTGGGGACAGAGTAACACTGAAGCTTTCTTT
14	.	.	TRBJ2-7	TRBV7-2	CASSSGTRPYEQYF	TGTGCCAGCAGCTCCGGGACAAGACCCTACGAGCAGTACTTC
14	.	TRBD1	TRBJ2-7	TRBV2	CASSSGTGGYEQYF	TGTGCCAGCAGTTCCGGGACAGGGGGCTACGAGCAGTACTTC